This TCR beta chain was recorded in a study of shared clonotypes between healthy human individuals. Donors comprised only Caucasian adults living in Nashville, Tennessee. TCRdb's copy holds only in-frame clones and misses some; the assay was immunoSEQ multiplex PCR. This sample has around 600,000 clones, with more than 95% found just once. Per germline, CDR1 KGHSH and CDR2 LQKENI. The ends were cut back, 3 bases at V and 1 base at J, with 16 bases in the middle. The CDR3 sequence is 18 residues long. The clonotype comes from a woman aged 25 to 39 in good health. J is TRBJ2-6 and V is TRBV18; D is uncertain. The specimen was naive CD4+ T cells sorted from blood. Subset noted: CD45RA+ positively selected. Written as DNA, the CDR3 is TGTGCCAGCTCACCGCTCCCGCAGGAAGTGTCTGGGGCCAACGTCCTGACTTTC. This gives the protein CASSPLPQEVSGANVLTF.